These T cell receptor beta chains were read from a single sample in a study of T cells after yellow fever vaccination. MiXCR was run by TCRdb on the 5' RACE reads, yielding one entry per CDR3 protein. The sample lists nearly 550,000 distinct CDR3 sequences, under 25% occurring once. The sample here was PBMCs, taken 15 days after the yellow fever booster vaccination. These receptors were taken from a young man who received the YFV17D yellow fever vaccine. Both conserved end residues are part of each CDR3. The D gene is left open where the match is weak. Clone size, where shown, is once, few, many, or a class for clones that have expanded.

d_gene: NA; abundance: NA; j_gene: TRBJ2-1; v_gene: TRBV4-3; CDR3aa: CASSQDSWAGEQFF; CDR3nt: TGCGCCAGCAGCCAAGATTCTTGGGCTGGTGAGCAGTTCTTC
d_gene: NA; abundance: NA; j_gene: TRBJ2-3; v_gene: TRBV7-2; CDR3aa: CASSRRASTDTQYF; CDR3nt: TGTGCCAGCAGTAGACGAGCTAGTACAGATACGCAGTATTTT
d_gene: TRBD2; abundance: many; j_gene: TRBJ2-3; v_gene: TRBV6-1; CDR3aa: CASSIAGGTDTQYF; CDR3nt: TGTGCCAGCAGTATAGCGGGAGGCACAGATACGCAGTATTTT
d_gene: NA; abundance: NA; j_gene: TRBJ2-7; v_gene: TRBV4-3; CDR3aa: CASSQDSNSYEQYF; CDR3nt: TGCGCCAGCAGCCAAGATTCTAACTCCTACGAGCAGTACTTC
d_gene: NA; abundance: NA; j_gene: TRBJ2-3; v_gene: TRBV7-2; CDR3aa: CASSLARPTPGASVGTDTQYF; CDR3nt: TGTGCCAGCAGCTTAGCGCGGCCGACTCCCGGCGCCTCGGTCGGCACAGATACGCAGTATTTT
d_gene: NA; abundance: NA; j_gene: TRBJ2-2; v_gene: TRBV7-2; CDR3aa: CASSLLLPPAGELFF; CDR3nt: TGTGCCAGCAGCTTATTGCTACCGCCGGCCGGGGAGCTGTTTTTT
d_gene: TRBD2; abundance: few; j_gene: TRBJ2-2; v_gene: TRBV29-1; CDR3aa: CSVMGSGSDGELFF; CDR3nt: TGCAGCGTGATGGGTAGCGGGAGTGACGGGGAGCTGTTTTTT
d_gene: NA; abundance: once; j_gene: TRBJ1-6; v_gene: TRBV6-5; CDR3aa: CASSSVAGTNSPLHF; CDR3nt: TGTGCCAGCAGTTCGGTCGCAGGGACCAATTCACCCCTCCACTTT
d_gene: NA; abundance: NA; j_gene: TRBJ1-4; v_gene: TRBV5-1; CDR3aa: CSSSSTGTPGYREKLFF; CDR3nt: TGCTCCAGCAGCTCTACCGGGACGCCCGGATACCGAGAAAAACTGTTTTTT
d_gene: TRBD2; abundance: NA; j_gene: TRBJ2-3; v_gene: TRBV7-2; CDR3aa: CASSHGTSGRSPDTQYF; CDR3nt: TGTGCCAGCAGCCATGGGACTAGCGGGAGGTCCCCAGATACGCAGTATTTT
d_gene: NA; abundance: NA; j_gene: TRBJ2-1; v_gene: TRBV29-1; CDR3aa: CSLETDGGEQFF; CDR3nt: TGCAGCCTCGAGACGGATGGGGGAGAGCAGTTCTTC
d_gene: NA; abundance: many; j_gene: TRBJ1-2; v_gene: TRBV10-3; CDR3aa: CAISDQNQGYGYTF; CDR3nt: TGTGCCATCAGTGATCAGAACCAAGGCTATGGCTACACCTTC
d_gene: TRBD1; abundance: NA; j_gene: TRBJ2-3; v_gene: TRBV2; CDR3aa: CASGQGPDTQYF; CDR3nt: TGTGCCAGTGGACAGGGACCAGATACGCAGTATTTT
d_gene: NA; abundance: NA; j_gene: TRBJ2-3; v_gene: TRBV5-1; CDR3aa: CASSYDSNRRDTQYF; CDR3nt: TGCGCCAGCAGCTATGACAGCAACCGGCGAGATACGCAGTATTTT
d_gene: TRBD2; abundance: NA; j_gene: TRBJ2-3; v_gene: TRBV5-1; CDR3aa: CASSWGTSGSTDTQYF; CDR3nt: TGCGCCAGCAGCTGGGGGACTAGCGGCAGCACAGATACGCAGTATTTT
d_gene: NA; abundance: NA; j_gene: TRBJ2-3; v_gene: TRBV7-6; CDR3aa: CASSLDQGSDTQYF; CDR3nt: TGTGCCAGCAGCTTAGATCAGGGATCAGATACGCAGTATTTT
d_gene: TRBD2; abundance: few; j_gene: TRBJ2-3; v_gene: TRBV5-5; CDR3aa: CASSKAGVIDTQYF; CDR3nt: TGTGCCAGCAGCAAAGCGGGAGTCATAGATACGCAGTATTTT
d_gene: TRBD2; abundance: NA; j_gene: TRBJ2-1; v_gene: TRBV19; CDR3aa: CASSISSGRLNEQFF; CDR3nt: TGTGCCAGTAGTATAAGTAGCGGGAGACTCAATGAGCAGTTCTTC
d_gene: NA; abundance: NA; j_gene: TRBJ2-5; v_gene: TRBV12-3/TRBV12-4; CDR3aa: CASSFWDSQETQYF; CDR3nt: TGTGCCAGCAGTTTTTGGGACTCCCAAGAGACCCAGTACTTC
d_gene: NA; abundance: few; j_gene: TRBJ2-5; v_gene: TRBV20-1; CDR3aa: CSPTDGETQYF; CDR3nt: TGCAGTCCGACGGACGGCGAGACCCAGTACTTC
d_gene: TRBD1; abundance: NA; j_gene: TRBJ1-2; v_gene: TRBV5-1; CDR3aa: CASSHGQGAGYGYTF; CDR3nt: TGCGCCAGCAGCCACGGACAGGGGGCCGGCTATGGCTACACCTTC
d_gene: NA; abundance: NA; j_gene: TRBJ2-2; v_gene: TRBV9; CDR3aa: CASSVEGSGELFF; CDR3nt: TGTGCCAGCAGCGTAGAGGGTTCCGGGGAGCTGTTTTTT
d_gene: NA; abundance: few; j_gene: TRBJ2-1; v_gene: TRBV7-8; CDR3aa: CASSLGRSNEQFF; CDR3nt: TGTGCCAGCAGCTTAGGTCGCAGCAATGAGCAGTTCTTC
d_gene: NA; abundance: NA; j_gene: TRBJ1-1; v_gene: TRBV10-3; CDR3aa: CAISESGGPEAFF; CDR3nt: TGTGCCATCAGTGAGTCGGGGGGGCCTGAAGCTTTCTTT
d_gene: TRBD2; abundance: NA; j_gene: TRBJ2-7; v_gene: TRBV7-9; CDR3aa: CASSLSSGASSYEQYF; CDR3nt: TGTGCCAGCAGCTTAAGTAGCGGGGCGAGCTCCTACGAGCAGTACTTC
d_gene: NA; abundance: few; j_gene: TRBJ2-5; v_gene: TRBV29-1; CDR3aa: CSVESGLETQYF; CDR3nt: TGCAGCGTTGAATCGGGGTTGGAGACCCAGTACTTC
d_gene: NA; abundance: many; j_gene: TRBJ2-1; v_gene: TRBV7-3; CDR3aa: CASSFGQNNEQFF; CDR3nt: TGTGCCAGCAGTTTTGGCCAAAACAATGAGCAGTTCTTC
d_gene: NA; abundance: NA; j_gene: TRBJ2-1; v_gene: TRBV10-2; CDR3aa: CASTKHLWTTWGFEQFF; CDR3nt: TGCGCCAGCACAAAGCACCTATGGACCACCTGGGGGTTTGAGCAGTTCTTC
d_gene: NA; abundance: NA; j_gene: TRBJ2-2; v_gene: TRBV6-2/TRBV6-3; CDR3aa: CASSRQTNTGELFF; CDR3nt: TGTGCCAGCAGTCGACAGACGAACACCGGGGAGCTGTTTTTT
d_gene: NA; abundance: few; j_gene: TRBJ2-7; v_gene: TRBV7-9; CDR3aa: CASALGGDYEQYF; CDR3nt: TGTGCCAGCGCACTAGGGGGAGACTACGAGCAGTACTTC
d_gene: TRBD2; abundance: NA; j_gene: TRBJ2-7; v_gene: TRBV5-1; CDR3aa: CASSDSGSAYEQYF; CDR3nt: TGCGCCAGCAGCGATAGCGGGAGTGCATACGAGCAGTACTTC
d_gene: NA; abundance: NA; j_gene: TRBJ2-2; v_gene: TRBV2; CDR3aa: CASSEDSFPQNTGELFF; CDR3nt: TGTGCCAGCAGTGAGGACAGCTTTCCGCAAAACACCGGGGAGCTGTTTTTT
d_gene: NA; abundance: few; j_gene: TRBJ1-6; v_gene: TRBV30; CDR3aa: CAWSVKAGPISSYNSPLHF; CDR3nt: TGTGCCTGGAGTGTAAAGGCAGGACCCATCAGCTCCTATAATTCACCCCTCCACTTT
d_gene: NA; abundance: NA; j_gene: TRBJ1-6; v_gene: TRBV15; CDR3aa: CATQGSSYNSPLHF; CDR3nt: TGTGCCACCCAAGGGAGTTCCTATAATTCACCCCTCCACTTT
d_gene: NA; abundance: NA; j_gene: TRBJ2-1; v_gene: TRBV19; CDR3aa: CASSRGGYSYNEQFF; CDR3nt: TGTGCCAGTAGCCGCGGTGGGTACTCCTACAATGAGCAGTTCTTC
d_gene: TRBD1; abundance: NA; j_gene: TRBJ2-2; v_gene: TRBV6-1; CDR3aa: CATGQGSTGELFF; CDR3nt: TGTGCCACGGGACAGGGATCCACCGGGGAGCTGTTTTTT
d_gene: TRBD1; abundance: few; j_gene: TRBJ2-5; v_gene: TRBV7-7; CDR3aa: CASSLGSGGQETQYF; CDR3nt: TGTGCTAGCAGCTTAGGTTCAGGGGGCCAAGAGACCCAGTACTTC
d_gene: NA; abundance: few; j_gene: TRBJ1-2; v_gene: TRBV20-1; CDR3aa: CSAIQTHANYGYTF; CDR3nt: TGCAGTGCTATACAGACGCACGCTAACTATGGCTACACCTTC
d_gene: TRBD1; abundance: NA; j_gene: TRBJ2-5; v_gene: TRBV11-2; CDR3aa: CASSLEGAGTGYQETQYF; CDR3nt: TGTGCCAGCAGCTTAGAAGGCGCGGGGACAGGGTACCAAGAGACCCAGTACTTC
d_gene: TRBD1; abundance: few; j_gene: TRBJ1-6; v_gene: TRBV6-1; CDR3aa: CASSQTGFNSPLHF; CDR3nt: TGTGCCAGCAGCCAGACAGGGTTTAATTCACCCCTCCACTTT